Detailed here is one TCR beta chain. The antigen is undetermined. Germline V gene data show CDR1 as LGHNA and CDR2 as YSLEER. The CDR3 is 16 residues long. J lost 6 bases, V lost 3 bases, and 10 bases had no gene match. This specimen comes from a study of cytomegalovirus exposure and HLA in healthy donors. Study results and limitations: With later analysis, a missense DCLRE1C variant became linked to TCR beta V- and J-gene trimming. HLA restriction was apparent for most CMV-associated TCR beta chains in a later analysis. The authors listed some 160 TCR beta chains as cytomegalovirus-associated. Association of approximately 16,000 TCR beta sequences with HLA alleles was found at 0.05 false discovery rate in a later analysis.

This PCR relied on a set of 60 Vbeta primers and 13 Jbeta primers. Here immunoSEQ multiplex PCR was the method, and the copy in TCRdb shows in-frame clones only, minus some. The repertoire consists of about 150,000 clones, with roughly 80% occurring once and the leading ten covering less than 9%. V is TRBV4-3 and J is TRBJ2-1; 8 bases agree with TRBD2. The sequence was collected from a man younger than 45 in good health and CMV-seropositive. Sequences were obtained from PBMCs. CDR3 DNA: TGCGCCAGCAGCCACGACCCACTAGCGGCACTCAATGAGCAGTTCTTC. This gives the protein CASSHDPLAALNEQFF.